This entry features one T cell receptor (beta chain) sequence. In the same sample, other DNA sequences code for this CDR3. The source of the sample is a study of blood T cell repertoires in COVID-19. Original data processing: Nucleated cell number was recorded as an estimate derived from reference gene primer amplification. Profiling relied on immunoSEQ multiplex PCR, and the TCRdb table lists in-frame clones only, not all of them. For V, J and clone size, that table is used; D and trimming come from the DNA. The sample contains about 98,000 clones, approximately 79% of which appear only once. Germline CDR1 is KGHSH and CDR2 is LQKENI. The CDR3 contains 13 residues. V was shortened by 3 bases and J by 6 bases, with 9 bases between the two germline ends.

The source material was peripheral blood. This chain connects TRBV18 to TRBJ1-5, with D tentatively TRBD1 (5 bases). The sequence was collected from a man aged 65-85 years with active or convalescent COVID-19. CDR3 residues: CASSPGGGQPQHF. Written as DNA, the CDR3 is TGTGCCAGCTCACCTGGGGGAGGTCAGCCCCAGCATTTT.